This entry features one T cell receptor (beta chain) sequence. Its antigen is currently unknown. This table comes from immunoSEQ multiplex PCR, and its TCRdb copy is limited to in-frame clones, with some not included. The table lists 9,500 to 11,000 clones, around 80% of them singletons. The data were obtained in a study of CD4 T cells in relation to SARS-CoV-2 and coronaviruses. This CDR3 is 16 amino acids long. Germline V gene sequence: CDR1 DFQATT, CDR2 SNEGSKA (reference sequence). V was pared by 3 bases and J by 12 bases, with 27 bases between. Before the COVID-19 pandemic, during about 2010-2018, CD4+ T cells were taken from unexposed donors. The cells were cultured for around ten days before CD4+ T cells were isolated.

V usage is TRBV20-1 and J usage is TRBJ2-1; the D call may be TRBD1 or TRBD2 (7 bases each). Sequences were obtained from CD4+ T cells from PBMCs, cultured in vitro. The TCR sequence derives from a human donor in good health. As DNA, the CDR3 is TGCAGTGCTAGTTATAGGGGGCGGGGGTCGGCCGGAGGGCAGTTCTTC. It encodes CSASYRGRGSAGGQFF.